This T cell receptor beta chain was captured by sequencing in a study of radiotherapy plus CTLA-4 blockade in lung cancer. Study overall: Objective response was observed in about 19% of patients, and disease control in about 30%.

Chemo-refractory metastatic non-small-cell lung cancer patients received focal radiation with ipilimumab CTLA-4 blockade. The germline V gene encodes CDR1 MNHEY and CDR2 SVGAGI. V lost 6 bases to trimming and J lost 2 bases, with 17 bases between them. The CDR3 length is 15 residues. Sequencing was performed with immunoSEQ multiplex PCR; in TCRdb, only in-frame clones are kept and a portion is missing. The repertoire holds around 82,000 clones, with around 80% as singletons. This TCR came from a human donor with non-small cell lung cancer who had stable disease on radiotherapy plus ipilimumab. Sequenced here: peripheral blood, sampled from a patient treated with radiotherapy plus ipilimumab. The V gene is TRBV6-5, the J gene TRBJ2-7; TRBD2 is a possible D gene (5 bases). The CDR3 region is CASRQWRAPTYEQYF. The CDR3 nucleotides read TGTGCCAGCAGACAGTGGCGGGCGCCTACCTACGAGCAGTACTTC.